This T cell receptor (beta chain) was captured by sequencing in a study of PD-1 blockade in classical Hodgkin lymphoma. On the study more broadly: Patients got intravenous nivolumab 3 mg/kg every 2 weeks. Study results and caveats: While CD8+ TCR diversity did not rise significantly by C4D1, CD4+ TCR diversity did. Newly diagnosed patients were reported to start with lower TCR diversity than healthy donors. Complete responders matched newly diagnosed patients in baseline diversity.

Time point defined: cycle 4 day 1 (C4D1), after 5 to 7 weeks of nivolumab. Every one of the patients relapsed after autologous stem cell transplantation (brentuximab vedotin exposure was variable). It was by magnetic negative selection that CD8+ T cells were isolated from thawed PBMCs. Generated by immunoSEQ multiplex PCR, the TCRdb table keeps only in-frame clones and is missing some. The table records 9,300 or so clones, about 68% of them present only once. The V gene end was trimmed by 2 bases and the J gene end by 2 bases; junction bases not matched to a gene: 6. This CDR3 has 15 amino acids. Germline V lookup: CDR1 SGHTA, CDR2 FQGNSA. Of note for this clone: The antigen is not known.

The sequence was collected from a human donor with classical Hodgkin lymphoma. The genes are TRBV7-2 and TRBJ2-7; 7 nucleotides align to TRBD1. The material was CD8+ T cells from blood, obtained before the fourth cycle of nivolumab. In nucleotides, the CDR3 is TGTGCCAGCAGCTTAATAGGGGGCTCCACCTACGAGCAGTACTTC. Protein product: CASSLIGGSTYEQYF.